Each of the 16 T cell receptor beta chains below was sequenced from the same sample in a study of OX40 agonist ivuxolimab in advanced cancers. Sequencing used immunoSEQ multiplex PCR; TCRdb keeps in-frame clones, though not all of them. The table has 40,000 to 45,000 clones, 75% to 90% seen once; the top ten hold over 2.5%. The sequencing here drew on CD4+ or CD8+ T cells sorted from blood, taken in a trial of the OX40 agonist ivuxolimab. All receptors come from an adult with an advanced solid tumor such as melanoma, head and neck, liver or kidney cancer.

This clone was seen only a few times. This chain connects TRBV7-9 to TRBJ2-3; D may be TRBD1 (5 bases). This CDR3 has 13 amino acids. CDR1 and CDR2 from the germline V gene are SEHNR and FQNEAQ (reference sequence). The ends were cut back, 8 bases at V and 2 bases at J, with 11 bases in the middle. This CDR3 is CASGGANTDTQYF. In DNA, the CDR3 is TGTGCCAGCGGTGGGGCGAACACAGATACGCAGTATTTT.

This clone turned up a few times. The chain carries TRBV19 and TRBJ1-4; D gene ambiguous. The CDR3 covers 15 residues. Germline CDR1 is LNHDA and CDR2 is SQIVND (reference sequence). V lost 4 bases, J lost 6 bases, and 15 bases lay in between. The CDR3 loop reads CASSTHPVQDEKLFF. DNA for the CDR3: TGTGCCAGTAGTACCCACCCCGTACAAGATGAAAAACTGTTTTTT. Looking up the rest from reference TRBV19 and TRBJ1-4 gives the full variable domain: DGGITQSPKYLFRKEGQNVTLSCEQNLNHDAMYWYRQDPGQGLRLIYYSQIVNDFQKGDIAEGYSVSREKKESFPLTVTSAQKNPTAFYLCASSTHPVQDEKLFFGSGTQLSVL.

The CDR3: CASSPDRGPFIGELFF. Here the CDR3 DNA reads TGTGCCAGCAGCCCCGACAGGGGCCCCTTTATCGGGGAGCTGTTTTTT. The V gene is TRBV7-9, the J gene TRBJ2-2; 8 positions agree with TRBD1. Germline loops: CDR1 SEHNR, CDR2 FQNEAQ (reference sequence). The ends lost 5 bases at V and 7 bases at J; junction bases unmatched: 12. The CDR3 length is 16 residues.

V usage is TRBV4-2 and J usage is TRBJ2-3; tentatively, D is TRBD2 (6 bases). Deletions cut 3 bases from V and 0 bases from J, with 7 bases between. Germline values: CDR1 LGHNA, CDR2 YNFKEQ. The CDR3 length is 14 residues. CDR3 sequence: CASSQSGSTDTQYF. The DNA of the CDR3 is TGTGCCAGCAGCCAGAGCGGGAGCACAGATACGCAGTATTTT.

The chain joins TRBV5-1 to TRBJ2-1; 9 nucleotides agree with TRBD2. This CDR3 spans 15 amino acids. CDR1 is SGHRS, CDR2 YFSETQ, per germline. The junction had 9 bases not matched to a gene; V was cut back by 5 bases and J by 6 bases. As DNA, the CDR3 is TGCGCCAGCAGTTACACTAGCGGGTTAGTCAATGAGCAGTTCTTC. It translates to CASSYTSGLVNEQFF.

The V and J genes are TRBV10-2 and TRBJ1-2, with D maybe TRBD1 (5 bases). The CDR3 runs to 15 residues. CDR1 and CDR2 (germline): WSHSY, SAAADI. V lost 6 bases and J 4 bases, leaving 18 bases between the germline ends. In nucleotides, the CDR3 is TGCGCCAGCAGGGGAGGCTTCGGGGGGACCTATGGCTACACCTTC. Amino acid sequence: CASRGGFGGTYGYTF.

The chain links TRBV6-1 to TRBJ1-5, with unresolved D. The V and J ends lost 3 bases and 9 bases respectively, with 9 bases between them. This CDR3 is built from 12 residues. In germline, CDR1 is MNHNS, CDR2 SASEGT. CDR3 nucleotide sequence: TGTGCCAGCAGTGACGGACCGCTGCCCCAGCATTTT. Its translation: CASSDGPLPQHF.

V and J are TRBV4-2 and TRBJ2-2; 10 nucleotides match TRBD2. Trimming removed 0 bases from V and 5 bases from J; junction bases left unmatched: 6. This CDR3 spans 17 amino acids. The germline V gene encodes CDR1 LGHNA and CDR2 YNFKEQ. DNA for the CDR3: TGTGCCAGCAGCCAAGATGATCTAGCGGGAGTAACCGGGGAGCTGTTTTTT. It is translated as CASSQDDLAGVTGELFF.

The chain employs TRBV11-3 and TRBJ2-2, with no clear D. Germline V lookup: CDR1 SGHNT, CDR2 YENEEA. The germline V and J ends were trimmed by 2 bases and 2 bases, with 9 bases remaining between them. The length of the CDR3 is 15 residues. CDR3 in amino acids: CASSLRRLNTGELFF. CDR3 sequence (DNA): TGTGCCAGCAGCTTAAGACGGCTAAACACCGGGGAGCTGTTTTTT.

This clone was counted only a few times. The V and J genes are TRBV7-3 and TRBJ1-5; D unclear. With 2 bases removed from V and 9 bases from J, the gap between germline ends came to 8 bases. Per the germline V gene, CDR1 is SGHTA and CDR2 is FQGTGA. The CDR3 spans 12 residues. This CDR3 reads CASSLPSPPQHF. CDR3 sequence (DNA): TGTGCCAGCAGCTTACCCAGTCCGCCCCAGCATTTT.

The chain has TRBV5-8 and TRBJ2-7, with unresolved D. Germline lookup yields CDR1 SGHTS and CDR2 YDEGEE. This CDR3 region has 14 residues. V lost 0 bases and J lost 4, with 11 bases in between. This CDR3 reads CASSLGWQLYEQYV. The DNA of the CDR3 is TGTGCCAGCAGCTTGGGATGGCAGCTGTACGAGCAGTACGTC.

The gene calls are TRBV5-4 and TRBJ2-1; TRBD2 agrees at 8 bases. In germline, CDR1 is SGHNT, CDR2 YYREEE (reference sequence). This CDR3 region has 16 residues. V trimming: 5 bases; J trimming: 2 bases; junction bases outside the gene matches: 9. CDR3: CASRRSSGGTYNEQFF. The CDR3 nucleotides are TGTGCCAGCAGACGTTCGAGCGGGGGAACCTACAATGAGCAGTTCTTC.

Comment on this clone: The identical CDR3 is also encoded by other nucleotide sequences in the sample. J is TRBJ1-5 and V is TRBV5-4; no clear D gene. Germline V gene sequence: CDR1 SGHNT, CDR2 YYREEE (reference sequence). V lost 0 bases and J 4 bases, leaving 8 bases between the germline ends. The CDR3 consists of 14 residues. CDR3 DNA: TGTGCCAGCAGCTTGGAGGGTTCTAATCAGCCCCAGCATTTT. It specifies CASSLEGSNQPQHF.

This clone was seen a handful of times. This chain links TRBV4-2 with TRBJ1-5; perhaps TRBD1 as D (5 bases). Germline values: CDR1 LGHNA, CDR2 YNFKEQ. The germline V and J ends were trimmed by 1 base and 6 bases, with 10 bases remaining between them. CDR3 length: 14 amino acids. In nucleotides, the CDR3 is TGTGCCAGCAGCCAAGGCGGGGCGGGTCAGCCCCAGCATTTT. Translated: CASSQGGAGQPQHF.

This clone came up once. This chain joins TRBV18 and TRBJ1-1; tentative D call: TRBD1 (5 bases). V lost 2 bases to trimming and J lost 3 bases, with 10 bases between them. The CDR3 is 14 amino acids. Germline loops: CDR1 KGHSH, CDR2 LQKENI. The CDR3 sequence: CASSPGPGDTEAFF. CDR3 nucleotide sequence: TGTGCCAGCTCACCAGGTCCGGGGGACACTGAAGCTTTCTTT.

This clone was recorded once. This chain uses TRBV29-1 with TRBJ1-1; D is ambiguous. V lost 2 bases and J lost 5, with 12 bases in between. The CDR3 has 13 amino acids. The germline V gene encodes CDR1 SQVTM and CDR2 ANQGSEA. The CDR3 region has the DNA TGCAGCGTTGAAAACTCTGCGGGGACTGAAGCTTTCTTT. Translating it yields CSVENSAGTEAFF.